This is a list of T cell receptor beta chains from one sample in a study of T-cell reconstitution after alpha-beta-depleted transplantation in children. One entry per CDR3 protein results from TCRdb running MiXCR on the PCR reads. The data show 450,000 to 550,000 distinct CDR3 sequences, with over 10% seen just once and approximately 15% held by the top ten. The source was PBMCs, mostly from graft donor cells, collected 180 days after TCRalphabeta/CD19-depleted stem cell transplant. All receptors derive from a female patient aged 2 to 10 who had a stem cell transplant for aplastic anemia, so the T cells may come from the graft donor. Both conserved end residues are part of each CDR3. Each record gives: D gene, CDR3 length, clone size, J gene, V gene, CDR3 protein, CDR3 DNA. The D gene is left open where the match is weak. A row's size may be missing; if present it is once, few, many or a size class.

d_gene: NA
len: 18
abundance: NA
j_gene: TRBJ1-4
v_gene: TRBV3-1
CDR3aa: CASSSQIAFAGEGKKLFF
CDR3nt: TGTGCCAGCAGCTCCCAGATCGCTTTCGCTGGCGAGGGTAAAAAACTGTTTTTT

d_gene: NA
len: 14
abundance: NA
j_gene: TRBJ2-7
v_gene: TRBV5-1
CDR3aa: CASSLRPPPYEQYF
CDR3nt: TGTGCCAGCAGCTTGAGGCCCCCGCCTTACGAGCAGTACTTC

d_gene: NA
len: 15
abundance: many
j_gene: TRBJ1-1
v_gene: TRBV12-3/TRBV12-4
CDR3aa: CASSLSDRMNTEAFF
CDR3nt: TGTGCCAGCAGTTTATCCGACAGGATGAACACTGAAGCTTTCTTT

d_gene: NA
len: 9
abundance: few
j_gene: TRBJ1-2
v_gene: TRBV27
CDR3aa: CASSKGYTF
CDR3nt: TGTGCCAGCAGTAAGGGCTACACCTTC

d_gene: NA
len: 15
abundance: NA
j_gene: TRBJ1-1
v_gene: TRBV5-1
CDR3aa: CASSRGRHLNTEAFF
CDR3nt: TGCGCCAGCAGCAGGGGTCGCCACCTCAACACTGAAGCTTTCTTT

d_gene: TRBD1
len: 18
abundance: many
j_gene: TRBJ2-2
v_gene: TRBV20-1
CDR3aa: CSARDLLQGATNTGELFF
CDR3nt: TGCAGTGCTAGAGATCTTTTGCAGGGGGCGACGAACACCGGGGAGCTGTTTTTT

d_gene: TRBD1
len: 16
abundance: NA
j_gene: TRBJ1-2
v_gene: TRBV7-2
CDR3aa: CASSPEGSGTDYGYTF
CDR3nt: TGTGCCAGCAGCCCAGAAGGGTCCGGGACAGACTATGGCTACACCTTC

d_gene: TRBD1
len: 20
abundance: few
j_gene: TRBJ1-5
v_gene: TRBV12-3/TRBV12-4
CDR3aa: CASSWRNPGTVKAKNQPQHF
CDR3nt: TGTGCCAGCAGTTGGCGAAATCCCGGGACAGTAAAGGCCAAAAATCAGCCCCAGCATTTT

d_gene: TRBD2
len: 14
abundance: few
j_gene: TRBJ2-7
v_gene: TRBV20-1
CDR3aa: CSASWEGPRDEQYF
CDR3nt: TGCAGTGCTAGTTGGGAGGGCCCTCGGGACGAGCAGTACTTC

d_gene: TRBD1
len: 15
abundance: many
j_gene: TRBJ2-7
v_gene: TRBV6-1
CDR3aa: CASGKGQLISYEQYF
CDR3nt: TGTGCCAGCGGGAAGGGACAGTTAATCTCCTACGAGCAGTACTTC

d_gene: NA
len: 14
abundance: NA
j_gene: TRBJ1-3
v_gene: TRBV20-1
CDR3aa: CSAGFMGVGNTIYF
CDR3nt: TGCAGTGCTGGGTTTATGGGGGTCGGTAACACCATATATTTT

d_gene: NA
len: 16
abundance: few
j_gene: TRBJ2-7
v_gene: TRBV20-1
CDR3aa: CSARDLKGSHPYEQYF
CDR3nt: TGCAGTGCTAGAGATCTAAAGGGGAGTCATCCCTACGAGCAGTACTTC

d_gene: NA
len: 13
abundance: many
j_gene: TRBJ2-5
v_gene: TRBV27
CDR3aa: CASGGTAQETQYF
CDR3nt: TGTGCCAGCGGTGGGACGGCTCAAGAGACCCAGTACTTC

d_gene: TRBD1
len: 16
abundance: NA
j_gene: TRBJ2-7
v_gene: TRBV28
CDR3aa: CASSLWGGQGAIEQYF
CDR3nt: TGTGCCAGCAGTTTATGGGGGGGACAGGGGGCAATCGAGCAGTACTTC

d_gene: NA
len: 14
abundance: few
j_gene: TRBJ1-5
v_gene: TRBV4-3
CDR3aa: CASSSGPGGQPQHF
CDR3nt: TGCGCCAGCAGCTCCGGGCCCGGGGGTCAGCCCCAGCATTTT

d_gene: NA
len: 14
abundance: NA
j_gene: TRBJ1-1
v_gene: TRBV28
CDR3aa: CASSFGSLGTEAFF
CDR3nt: TGTGCCAGCAGTTTCGGCAGCCTGGGCACTGAAGCTTTCTTT